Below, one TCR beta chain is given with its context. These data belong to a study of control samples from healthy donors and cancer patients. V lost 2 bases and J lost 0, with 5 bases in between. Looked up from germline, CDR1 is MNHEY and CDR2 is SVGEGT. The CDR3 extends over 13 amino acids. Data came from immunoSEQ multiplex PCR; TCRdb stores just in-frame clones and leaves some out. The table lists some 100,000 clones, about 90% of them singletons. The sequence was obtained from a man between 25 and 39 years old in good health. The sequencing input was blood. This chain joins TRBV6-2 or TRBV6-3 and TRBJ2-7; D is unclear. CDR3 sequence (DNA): TGTGCCAGCAGTTACGCGGACTCCTACGAGCAGTACTTC. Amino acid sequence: CASSYADSYEQYF.